This T cell receptor beta chain was found in a study of T cell responses to AZD1222 COVID-19 vaccine. Concerning this clone: Its antigen is unknown.

The V gene end was trimmed by 6 bases and the J gene end by 2 bases; junction bases not matched to a gene: 5. The CDR3 runs 14 residues. The germline V gene encodes CDR1 LNHDA and CDR2 SQIVND (reference sequence). Study-wide results and caveats: The donor cohort was predominantly white British with a female majority, and clonal diversity may have been underestimated.

The protocol was immunoSEQ multiplex PCR, while the TCRdb copy is restricted to in-frame clones and leaves out a portion. The table has about 97,000 clones, approximately 90% seen once. This material consisted of peripheral blood, taken on day 0 of AZD1222 vaccination. This TCR derives from an adult in good health. V gene TRBV19 combines with J gene TRBJ1-1; 8 bases line up with TRBD1. The CDR3 region is CASSPDRANTEAFF. As DNA, the CDR3 is TGTGCCAGTAGCCCGGACAGGGCTAACACTGAAGCTTTCTTT.